What follows describes a single T cell receptor (beta chain). The sample belongs to a study of technical replicates of blood from several donors. Profiling relied on immunoSEQ multiplex PCR, and the TCRdb table lists in-frame clones only, not all of them. Of approximately 70,000 clones in the sample, more than 85% were seen once. The sequencing input was PBMCs. This clonotype originated in a human donor in good health. Some clones in this sample may be carry-over from other donors' samples.

The CDR3 bases are TGTGCCAGCAGTGGACAGCTCTACGAGCAGTACTTC. Protein: CASSGQLYEQYF. The V and J genes are TRBV6-1 and TRBJ2-7; a possible D gene is TRBD1 (5 bases). CDR3 length: 12 amino acids. Deletions cut 4 bases from V and 3 bases from J, with 7 bases between. Germline CDR1 and CDR2: MNHNS and SASEGT.